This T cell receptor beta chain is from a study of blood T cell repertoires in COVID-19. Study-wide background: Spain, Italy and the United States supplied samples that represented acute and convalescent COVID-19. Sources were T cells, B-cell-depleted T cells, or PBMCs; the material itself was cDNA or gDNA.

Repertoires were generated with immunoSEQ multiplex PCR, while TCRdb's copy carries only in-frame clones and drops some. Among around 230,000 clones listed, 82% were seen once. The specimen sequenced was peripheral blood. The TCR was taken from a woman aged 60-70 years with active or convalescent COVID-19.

The chain's CDR3 is CASSYETGLYGYTF. The CDR3 region has the DNA TGTGCCAGCAGTTACGAGACAGGGCTCTATGGCTACACCTTC. The V call is TRBV6-6, the J call TRBJ1-2; 7 bases agree with TRBD1. The CDR3 loop spans 14 amino acids. Losses at the gene ends were 2 bases for V and 4 bases for J; bases not matched to a gene: 4. Per germline, CDR1 MNHNY and CDR2 SVGAGI (reference sequence).